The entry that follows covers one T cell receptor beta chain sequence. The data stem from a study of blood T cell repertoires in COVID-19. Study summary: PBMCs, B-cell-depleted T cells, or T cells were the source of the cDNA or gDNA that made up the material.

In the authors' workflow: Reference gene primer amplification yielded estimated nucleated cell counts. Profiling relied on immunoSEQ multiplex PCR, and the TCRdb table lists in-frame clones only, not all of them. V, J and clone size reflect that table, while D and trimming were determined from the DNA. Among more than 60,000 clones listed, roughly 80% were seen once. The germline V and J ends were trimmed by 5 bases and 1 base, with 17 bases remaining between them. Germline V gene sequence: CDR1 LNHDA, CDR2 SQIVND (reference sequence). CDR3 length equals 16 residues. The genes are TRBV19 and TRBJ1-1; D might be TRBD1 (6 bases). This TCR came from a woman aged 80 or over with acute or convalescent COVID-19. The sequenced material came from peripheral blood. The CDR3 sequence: CASSSWTELSNTEAFF. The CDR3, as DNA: TGTGCCAGTAGTTCATGGACAGAACTTTCGAACACTGAAGCTTTCTTT.